The next 23 T cell receptor beta chains were all read from a single sample in a study of blood T cells in healthy people across ages. PCR was performed a second time for about 7 to 12 cycles using a sample-barcoded 5' primer and a J-beta primer mix. MiXCR was run by TCRdb on the 5' RACE reads, yielding one entry per CDR3 protein. The repertoire holds 650,000 to 800,000 distinct CDR3 sequences, with under 45% as singletons. The sample comprised blood. The receptor set was obtained from a man in his fifties or sixties in good health.

The chain combines TRBV6-4 with TRBJ2-1; 11 bases are shared with TRBD2. Trimming took 5 bases from V and 6 from J; bases not matched to a gene: 15. CDR1 and CDR2 (germline): MRHNA, SNTAGT. The CDR3 length is 18 residues. CDR3 residues: CASSTHSSLAGGFNEQFF. CDR3 in DNA: TGTGCCAGCAGTACTCACTCAAGCCTAGCGGGGGGCTTCAATGAGCAGTTCTTC.

The genes are TRBV20-1 and TRBJ2-4, with 10 positions matching TRBD2. The germline gives CDR1 DFQATT, CDR2 SNEGSKA (reference sequence). The V and J ends lost 0 bases and 7 bases, in that order; junction bases with no gene match: 12. CDR3 length equals 17 residues. CDR3 in DNA: TGCAGTGCTAGAGAGGGAGGGGGTAGCGGGGGGTTGAACATTCAGTACTTC. This sequence encodes CSAREGGGSGGLNIQYF.

This clonotype came up a few times. The chain joins TRBV7-9 to TRBJ2-5; D gene ambiguous. This CDR3 has 14 residues. The V end was cut by 1 base, the J end by 2 bases, with 8 bases between. Germline-derived CDR1 and CDR2 are SEHNR and FQNEAQ (reference sequence). CDR3 nucleotides: TGTGCCAGCAGCTTAGTGTCGGCTCAAGAGACCCAGTACTTC. It translates to CASSLVSAQETQYF.

The chain uses TRBV20-1 and TRBJ2-2; D gene ambiguous. The CDR3 runs to 14 residues. Trimming pared 3 bases from V and 1 base from J, leaving 9 bases between. Germline assignment: CDR1 DFQATT and CDR2 SNEGSKA (reference sequence). The CDR3 DNA sequence: TGCAGTGCTAGGGACCAGATGAACACCGGGGAGCTGTTTTTT. It codes for CSARDQMNTGELFF.

This chain uses TRBV30 with TRBJ2-4; tentatively, D is TRBD1 (5 bases). The better agreement between TRBJ2-7 and the DNA end casts doubt on the J call. This CDR3 is built from 12 residues. Germline V gives CDR1 GTSNPN, CDR2 SVGIG (reference sequence). The CDR3 is CAWSPMGHEQYF. CDR3 nucleotide sequence: TGTGCCTGGAGCCCAATGGGGCACGAGCAGTACTTC.

This rearrangement joins TRBV11-2 to TRBJ2-1; a possible D gene is TRBD1 (6 bases). V gave up 1 base and J gave up 5 bases, with 15 bases separating them. Per the germline V gene, CDR1 is SGHAT and CDR2 is FQNNGV. The CDR3 spans 16 residues. The CDR3 is CASSLAVQGRNNEQFF. The CDR3 bases are TGTGCCAGCAGCTTAGCGGTACAGGGTAGAAACAATGAGCAGTTCTTC.

This clonotype was seen a few times. Here the CDR3 reads CASSLNRGIVYEQYF. The CDR3 nucleotides are TGTGCCAGCAGCCTCAACAGGGGGATTGTCTACGAGCAGTACTTC. J is TRBJ2-7 and V is TRBV11-2, with 8 positions matching TRBD1. J lost 3 bases, V lost 5 bases, and 9 bases had no gene match. The germline V gene has CDR1 SGHAT and CDR2 FQNNGV. The CDR3 totals 15 residues.

Of note for this clonotype: With a much larger clone just one base away, this may be a read error. This chain joins TRBV5-1 and TRBJ2-5; TRBD2 might be the D (5 bases). There are 14 residues in the CDR3. In germline, CDR1 is SGHRS, CDR2 YFSETQ. V lost 0 bases to trimming and J lost 4 bases, with 10 bases between them. DNA for the CDR3: TGCGCCAGCAGCTTGGGGGAGTCCAGAGAGACCCAGTACTTC. Translating gives CASSLGESRETQYF.

The CDR3 is CASSLGRRTQYF. CDR3 nucleotides: TGTGCCAGCAGCTTAGGGAGGCGGACCCAGTACTTC. This chain connects TRBV7-2 to TRBJ2-5; D might be TRBD2 (5 bases). V lost 1 base, J lost 7 bases, and 7 bases lay in between. The CDR3 sequence is 12 residues long. In germline, CDR1 is SGHTA, CDR2 FQGNSA.

This clonotype was seen at least ten times. The chain has TRBV12-3 or TRBV12-4 and TRBJ2-7; TRBD1 agrees at 8 bases. The CDR3 is 13 residues long. After removal of 3 bases from V and 5 bases from J, the junction contained 3 bases not matched to a gene. CDR3 protein: CASSFEDRDEQYF. The DNA of the CDR3 is TGTGCCAGCAGTTTTGAGGACAGGGACGAGCAGTACTTC.

This clonotype has more than one count but fewer than ten. V gene TRBV29-1 combines with J gene TRBJ2-6; 9 bases agree with TRBD1. Unmatched junction bases numbered 6, after V lost 6 bases and J lost 0 bases. The CDR3 runs 16 residues. Germline CDR1 reads SQVTM; CDR2 reads ANQGSEA. For the CDR3, the DNA is TGCAGCGTCTTGGACAGGGGCAGCTCTGGGGCCAACGTCCTGACTTTC. It encodes CSVLDRGSSGANVLTF. The full variable domain, with the rest looked up from reference TRBV29-1 and TRBJ2-6, is SAVISQKPSRDICQRGTSLTIQCQVDSQVTMMFWYRQQPGQSLTLIATANQGSEATYESGFVIDKFPISRPNLTFSTLTVSNMSPEDSSIYLCSVLDRGSSGANVLTFGAGSRLTVL.

Remarks on this clonotype: A clone one base away is much larger, so this may be a read error. Written as DNA, the CDR3 is TGTGCCACCAGCAGAGATCAGGGTGCCGGGGAGCTGTTTTTT. Its translation: CATSRDQGAGELFF. The chain carries TRBV15 and TRBJ2-2, with D possibly being TRBD1 (5 bases). The CDR3 runs to 14 residues. CDR1 LNHNV and CDR2 YYDKDF come from the germline V gene (reference sequence). Trimming took 0 bases from V and 6 from J, leaving 8 bases between them.

This clonotype showed up just a few times. CDR3 nucleotides: TGTGCCAGCAGCTTAGGCCAGCCCGGCAATGAGCAGTTCTTC. Protein product: CASSLGQPGNEQFF. V gene TRBV11-2 combines with J gene TRBJ2-1; D gene ambiguous. Trimming removed 1 base at V and 6 bases at J, with 10 bases between. Germline CDR1 is SGHAT and CDR2 is FQNNGV. This CDR3 comprises 14 residues.

In this sample, this clonotype turned up many times. A much larger clone is a single base away; this may be a read error. The V gene is TRBV12-3 or TRBV12-4, the J gene TRBJ2-5; perhaps TRBD2 as D (6 bases). The CDR3 sequence is 17 residues long. V was pared by 4 bases and J by 4 bases, with 22 bases between. CDR3 coding DNA: TGTGCCAGCAGTTGGGGAGATGTAAGCGGGTGGGGAGAGACCCAGTACTTC. Its protein is CASSWGDVSGWGETQYF.

J is TRBJ1-5 and V is TRBV4-2; possibly TRBD1 for D (5 bases). CDR3 length equals 15 residues. Germline CDR1 is LGHNA and CDR2 is YNFKEQ. Trimming stripped 1 base from V and 5 bases from J, with 12 bases between. For the CDR3, the DNA is TGTGCCAGCAGCCAAGCTCCGGGGGGACATCAGCCCCAGCATTTT. Translating gives CASSQAPGGHQPQHF.

This rearrangement joins TRBV12-3 or TRBV12-4 to TRBJ1-2; D might be TRBD1 (6 bases). The CDR3 is 12 residues long. Trimming shortened V by 5 bases and J by 8 bases, and 12 bases separated the two germline ends. Here the CDR3 DNA reads TGTGCCAGCAGTCCAGGGGTCGGGGGCTACACCTTC. Its protein product is CASSPGVGGYTF.

This CDR3 is CASSSPGQGILSTDTQYF. CDR3 nucleotide sequence: TGTGCCAGCAGTTCGCCGGGACAGGGGATCCTTAGCACAGATACGCAGTATTTT. The chain has TRBV12-3 or TRBV12-4 and TRBJ2-3; 10 nucleotides line up with TRBD1. J lost 0 bases, V lost 4 bases, and 10 bases had no gene match. CDR3 length equals 18 residues.

J is TRBJ2-7 and V is TRBV7-2, with D perhaps TRBD2 (5 bases). Germline CDR1 SGHTA, CDR2 FQGNSA. Trimming pared 3 bases from V and 0 bases from J, leaving 9 bases between. The CDR3 has 14 residues. The CDR3 coding sequence is TGTGCCAGCAGCTTCGACTACATCTCCTACGAGCAGTACTTC. It is translated as CASSFDYISYEQYF.

The V and J genes are TRBV5-1 and TRBJ2-7; TRBD2 is a possible D gene (6 bases). Gene TRBJ2-5 matches the end of the DNA better, so the J call may be wrong. Per germline, CDR1 SGHRS and CDR2 YFSETQ. The CDR3 length is 15 residues. The CDR3 is CASSWEVGSPGTQYF. The CDR3 nucleotides are TGCGCCAGCAGCTGGGAGGTTGGCAGCCCGGGGACCCAGTACTTC.

The V and J genes are TRBV12-3 or TRBV12-4 and TRBJ1-1; maybe TRBD1 (6 bases). Trimming removed 6 bases from V and 4 bases from J, with 12 bases in between. The CDR3 loop spans 13 amino acids. The CDR3 DNA follows: TGTGCCAGCAGCCTAGGGGGATTCACTGAAGCTTTCTTT. It is translated as CASSLGGFTEAFF.

This chain connects TRBV6-2 or TRBV6-3 to TRBJ2-6; D gene ambiguous. Germline loops: CDR1 MNHEY, CDR2 SVGEGT. Trimming took 6 bases from V and 3 from J, leaving 9 bases between them. This CDR3 has 14 residues. The CDR3 spells CASRSASGANVLTF. The CDR3 nucleotides are TGTGCCAGCAGATCTGCAAGTGGGGCCAACGTCCTGACTTTC.

This clonotype was found a few times. The rearrangement joins TRBV9 to TRBJ2-6; D is perhaps TRBD1 or TRBD2 (5 bases each). Germline V gene lookup returns CDR1 SGDLS and CDR2 YYNGEE. CDR3 length: 16 residues. V was shortened by 3 bases and J by 0 bases, with 10 bases between the two germline ends. CDR3 DNA sequence: TGTGCCAGCAGCGCCCGAGGGGACTCTGGGGCCAACGTCCTGACTTTC. Translating gives CASSARGDSGANVLTF.

The rearrangement joins TRBV29-1 to TRBJ1-2; D unresolved. CDR1 is SQVTM, CDR2 ANQGSEA, per germline. V was cut by 2 bases and J by 3 bases, with 10 bases left in between. There are 13 residues in the CDR3. The CDR3 DNA is TGCAGCGTTGAACTTATAGAAGACTATGGCTACACCTTC. Protein: CSVELIEDYGYTF.